This T cell receptor beta chain derives from a study of beta chain features in type 1 diabetes. Broader study findings: Patients and controls would be equally affected if PCR favored shorter templates. Significant though moderate, a shortening of TCRB CDR3s appeared in all four CD4+ subsets of Type 1 diabetes patients. The naive, central memory and Treg TCRB repertoires looked more alike in patients than they did in healthy donors.

Expressed TCRB transcripts got sequenced, as all isolated RNA was reverse transcribed. The data were produced by immunoSEQ multiplex PCR, yet TCRdb's version contains in-frame clones alone and is incomplete. The sample includes 130,000 or so clones, around 10% seen only once; the top ten take about 0.7%. Every donor had blood drawn once into heparin, around 120 mL on average. The CDR3 runs 12 residues. Per the germline V gene, CDR1 is MDHEN and CDR2 is SYDVKM. Between the trimmed V and J ends, which lost 6 bases and 7 bases, there was a span of 10 bases. Of note for this clone: No antigen is known for it.

The sequenced material came from central memory CD4+ T cells from blood. This chain uses TRBV28 with TRBJ1-5, with no clear D. This clonotype was sampled from a man younger than 45 with type 1 diabetes. DNA of the CDR3: TGTGCCAGCAGCCAGGTCAAACAGCCCCAGCATTTT. Its translation: CASSQVKQPQHF.